Following are 17 T cell receptor beta chains from one sample sequenced in a study of T cell responses to AZD1222 COVID-19 vaccine. Assay: immunoSEQ multiplex PCR; the TCRdb copy retains only in-frame clones and omits some. The sample holds fewer than 130,000 clones, nearly 90% seen once. The sequencing here drew on peripheral blood, taken 28 days after the second AZD1222 dose. These receptors were obtained from an adult who received the AZD1222 COVID-19 vaccine.

The gene calls are TRBV24-1 and TRBJ1-5; 8 nucleotides agree with TRBD1. J lost 5 bases, V lost 3 bases, and 5 bases had no gene match. CDR3 length: 15 residues. CDR1 and CDR2 (germline): KGHDR, SFDVKD. CDR3 nucleotides: TGTGCCACCAGTGATGGACAGGGAGGAGATCAGCCCCAGCATTTT. Translation: CATSDGQGGDQPQHF.

This chain uses TRBV15 with TRBJ1-1; D gene uncertain. Germline V gene sequence: CDR1 LNHNV, CDR2 YYDKDF (reference sequence). The CDR3 length is 14 residues. With 0 bases removed from V and 8 bases from J, the gap between germline ends came to 13 bases. The CDR3 loop reads CATSRDPGSREAFF. The CDR3 coding sequence is TGTGCCACCAGCAGAGATCCCGGAAGTAGGGAAGCTTTCTTT.

V and J are TRBV9 and TRBJ1-1; D remains ambiguous. V was pared by 4 bases and J by 0 bases, with 10 bases between. The CDR3 sequence is 14 residues long. Per germline, CDR1 SGDLS and CDR2 YYNGEE. CDR3 bases: TGTGCCAGCAGCACCGGCGCTGTGAACACTGAAGCTTTCTTT. It codes for CASSTGAVNTEAFF. The variable domain in full, completed from reference TRBV9 and TRBJ1-1, reads DSGVTQTPKHLITATGQRVTLRCSPRSGDLSVYWYQQSLDQGLQFLIQYYNGEERAKGNILERFSAQQFPDLHSELNLSSLELGDSALYFCASSTGAVNTEAFFGQGTRLTVV.

The rearrangement links TRBV29-1 to TRBJ2-2; 9 positions agree with TRBD1. Trimming removed 3 bases from V and 2 bases from J; junction bases left unmatched: 7. Germline V gene data show CDR1 as SQVTM and CDR2 as ANQGSEA. This CDR3 spans 16 amino acids. In nucleotides, the CDR3 is TGCAGCGTTGACGAGGGGACAGGGACTAACACCGGGGAGCTGTTTTTT. As protein: CSVDEGTGTNTGELFF.

The genes are TRBV7-2 and TRBJ2-7; 9 bases fit TRBD2. V shed 1 base and J 4 bases; nucleotides not matched to a gene: 5. The CDR3 runs to 15 residues. Germline V gene data show CDR1 as SGHTA and CDR2 as FQGNSA. The DNA of the CDR3 is TGTGCCAGCAGCTTAGTAGCGGGAGAATTTTACGAGCAGTACTTC. This gives the protein CASSLVAGEFYEQYF.

The genes are TRBV5-1 and TRBJ2-1; tentatively, D is TRBD1 or TRBD2 (5 bases each). Trimming pared 2 bases from V and 2 bases from J, leaving 11 bases between. The CDR3 is 15 residues long. Germline CDR1 is SGHRS and CDR2 is YFSETQ. CDR3 nucleotides: TGCGCCAGCAGCTTAACGGGGCATCCCTACAATGAGCAGTTCTTC. Translating it yields CASSLTGHPYNEQFF.

The CDR3 here is CASSLARTVYNEQFF. The CDR3 DNA sequence: TGTGCCAGCAGCTTGGCCAGGACGGTATACAATGAGCAGTTCTTC. This rearrangement joins TRBV5-6 to TRBJ2-1; D gene ambiguous. The germline gives CDR1 SGHDT, CDR2 YYEEEE. V lost 0 bases, J lost 4 bases, and 11 bases lay in between. This CDR3 is 15 amino acids long. Filled out from reference TRBV5-6 and TRBJ2-1, the complete variable domain reads DAGVTQSPTHLIKTRGQQVTLRCSPKSGHDTVSWYQQALGQGPQFIFQYYEEEERQRGNFPDRFSGHQFPNYSSELNVNALLLGDSALYLCASSLARTVYNEQFFGPGTRLTVL.

The chain is built from TRBV21-1 and TRBJ2-1; the table's D call, TRBD2, was not checked against the DNA. TRBV21-1 is reported as a pseudogene. There are 17 residues in the CDR3. CDR3 nucleotide sequence: TGTGCCAGCAGCAATCGGATAGCGGGTGGGACCTACAATGAGCAGTTCTTC. It yields the protein CASSNRIAGGTYNEQFF.

The chain joins TRBV12-3 or TRBV12-4 to TRBJ1-2, with D uncertain. Trimming left V 6 bases short and J 6 bases short, with 14 bases between. The CDR3 has 13 amino acids. The CDR3 nucleotides read TGTGCCAGCAGCCAATTTCCCCTGGATGGCTACACCTTC. It specifies CASSQFPLDGYTF.

V and J are TRBV7-9 and TRBJ2-1; tentatively, D is TRBD1 (6 bases). Germline lookup yields CDR1 SEHNR and CDR2 FQNEAQ (reference sequence). The CDR3 spans 16 residues. V gave up 4 bases and J gave up 3 bases, with 16 bases separating them. CDR3 in DNA: TGTGCCAGCAGCTCCAATCAGGGGCAGAGCTACAATGAGCAGTTCTTC. Translated, it gives CASSSNQGQSYNEQFF.

The V call is TRBV28, the J call TRBJ1-1; unclear D gene. The CDR3 extends over 11 amino acids. V was pared by 6 bases and J by 4 bases, with 6 bases between. The germline V gene encodes CDR1 MDHEN and CDR2 SYDVKM. DNA of the CDR3: TGTGCCAGCAGCTCTCTCACTGAAGCTTTCTTT. This codes for CASSSLTEAFF.

V and J are TRBV2 and TRBJ1-1; no clear D. V lost 3 bases and J 5 bases, leaving 16 bases between the germline ends. The CDR3 contains 15 residues. Looked up from germline, CDR1 is SNHLY and CDR2 is FYNNEI. The CDR3 spells CASSETARVGTEAFF. CDR3 sequence (DNA): TGTGCCAGCAGTGAGACCGCTCGGGTGGGAACTGAAGCTTTCTTT.

This sequence joins TRBV5-4 and TRBJ2-2; no firm D call. Germline CDR1 and CDR2: SGHNT and YYREEE (reference sequence). This CDR3 has 16 amino acids. V was pared by 4 bases and J by 0 bases, with 13 bases between. CDR3 residues: CASSLPAATNTGELFF. Here the CDR3 DNA reads TGTGCCAGCAGCCTCCCGGCAGCTACGAACACCGGGGAGCTGTTTTTT.

The chain carries TRBV27 and TRBJ2-7; the D is unclear. The ends were cut back, 0 bases at V and 0 bases at J, with 18 bases in the middle. CDR3 length equals 18 residues. Germline V gene data show CDR1 as MNHEY and CDR2 as SMNVEV (reference sequence). The CDR3 reads CASSLSGELFFTSYEQYF. The CDR3, as DNA: TGTGCCAGCAGTTTATCGGGCGAACTGTTCTTTACCTCCTACGAGCAGTACTTC.

The chain's CDR3 is CASSPRTSSYEQYF. The CDR3 nucleotides are TGTGCCAGCAGCCCACGGACCTCTTCCTACGAGCAGTACTTC. The rearrangement uses TRBV3-1 (or the pseudogene TRBV3-2) and TRBJ2-7; D remains unclear. Germline CDR1 is LGHDT and CDR2 is YNNKEL (reference sequence). Trimming left V 4 bases short and J 1 base short, with 11 bases between. This CDR3 has 14 residues.

The rearrangement uses TRBV7-3 and TRBJ1-6; TRBD1 agrees at 7 bases. Germline V gives CDR1 SGHTA, CDR2 FQGTGA. The CDR3 consists of 15 residues. With V trimmed by 6 bases and J by 8 bases, 10 bases remained unmatched. The DNA of the CDR3 is TGTGCCAGCAGACACGTACACAGGGGTGATTCACCCCTCCACTTT. Encoded protein: CASRHVHRGDSPLHF.

The chain joins TRBV5-1 to TRBJ2-7; 8 positions match TRBD2. V gave up 1 base and J gave up 6 bases; unmatched junction bases: 6. Germline V gene data show CDR1 as SGHRS and CDR2 as YFSETQ. The CDR3 totals 14 residues. The CDR3: CASSLPGGPGEQYF. CDR3 sequence (DNA): TGCGCCAGCAGCTTGCCGGGAGGGCCAGGCGAGCAGTACTTC.